A single sample is the source of the 32 T cell receptor beta chains below, sequenced in a study of blood T cell repertoires in COVID-19. The table came from immunoSEQ multiplex PCR; TCRdb's copy has only in-frame clones and leaves some out. The data show 300,000 to 350,000 clones, roughly 90% seen once. Sequenced: peripheral blood. The receptors stem from a woman under 40 with COVID-19, enrolled during active disease.

The chain combines TRBV28 with TRBJ2-5, with TRBD2 matching over 13 bases. Trimming at V came to 3 bases and at J to 4 bases, leaving 11 bases not matched to a gene. The germline CDR1 and CDR2 sequences are MDHEN and SYDVKM. This CDR3 has 18 residues. The CDR3 region is CASSLGRTSGRRRETQYF. In DNA, the CDR3 is TGTGCCAGCAGTTTGGGGAGGACTAGCGGGAGAAGGAGAGAGACCCAGTACTTC.

V gene TRBV28 combines with J gene TRBJ2-3; TRBD1 might be the D (6 bases). Germline V gives CDR1 MDHEN, CDR2 SYDVKM. The CDR3 loop spans 15 amino acids. The V gene lost 5 bases and the J gene lost 2 bases, with 14 bases spanning the gap. The CDR3 region is CASSTTGLVTDTQYF. In DNA form, the CDR3 reads TGTGCCAGCAGTACTACAGGGTTGGTCACAGATACGCAGTATTTT.

This clone has a single count. The chain joins TRBV5-1 to TRBJ2-1; 10 bases are a match to TRBD1. Germline assignment: CDR1 SGHRS and CDR2 YFSETQ. With 0 bases clipped from V and 13 bases from J, the junction kept 4 bases outside the gene matches. The CDR3 has 13 residues. Written as DNA, the CDR3 is TGCGCCAGCAGCTTGGAGGGACAGGGGTCTCAGTTCTTC. Translating it yields CASSLEGQGSQFF.

The V and J genes are TRBV12-3 or TRBV12-4 and TRBJ1-5; possibly TRBD1 for D (6 bases). The CDR3 sequence is 13 residues long. With 3 bases removed from V and 5 bases from J, the gap between germline ends came to 8 bases. The CDR3 spells CASSLAGDQPQHF. DNA for the CDR3: TGTGCCAGCAGTTTGGCAGGGGATCAGCCCCAGCATTTT.

There are a few counts of this clone. This sequence joins TRBV7-5 and TRBJ1-2. TRBV7-5 is flagged as a pseudogene. The CDR3 runs 13 residues. CDR3 bases: TGTGCCAGAAGCCCCGGGGGGGGTTATGGCTACACCTTC. Translated, it gives CARSPGGGYGYTF.

The chain is built from TRBV21-1 and TRBJ2-6; TRBD2, the D gene given by the table, was not confirmed from the DNA. TRBV21-1 is shown as a pseudogene. The CDR3 is 17 amino acids. DNA of the CDR3: TGTGCCAGCAGCAAAGAAAGTGTCGACTTTGGGGCCAACGTCCTGACTTTC. Its translation: CASSKESVDFGANVLTF.

This clone was detected only once. The chain couples TRBV4-1 to TRBJ2-7; the match to TRBD2 covers 10 bases. CDR3 length: 15 amino acids. J was trimmed by 4 bases and V by 0 bases; bases with no gene match: 3. Germline V gene sequence: CDR1 MGHRA, CDR2 YSYEKL. The CDR3 coding sequence is TGCGCCAGCAGCCAAGATGTAGCGGGAGGTTACGAGCAGTACTTC. It yields the protein CASSQDVAGGYEQYF.

The V and J genes are TRBV9 and TRBJ2-1; D is perhaps TRBD1 (5 bases). This CDR3 contains 13 residues. V lost 0 bases, J lost 5 bases, and 6 bases lay in between. The germline V gene encodes CDR1 SGDLS and CDR2 YYNGEE. The CDR3: CASSVARDNEQFF. CDR3 bases: TGTGCCAGCAGCGTAGCCAGGGACAATGAGCAGTTCTTC.

This chain connects TRBV7-3 to TRBJ2-5, with 10 bases that match TRBD1. The CDR3 sequence is 16 residues long. The germline gives CDR1 SGHTA, CDR2 FQGTGA. V trimming: 4 bases; J trimming: 4 bases; junction bases outside the gene matches: 9. This chain's CDR3 is CASSSGTGAFSETQYF. CDR3 nucleotide sequence: TGTGCCAGCAGCTCCGGGACAGGGGCATTTTCAGAGACCCAGTACTTC.

The V gene is TRBV2, the J gene TRBJ1-5; 7 bases align to TRBD1. J was trimmed by 3 bases and V by 5 bases; bases with no gene match: 7. CDR1 and CDR2 (germline): SNHLY, FYNNEI. The CDR3 has 15 residues. The CDR3 DNA reads as TGTGCCAGCAGTAGGGGACAGTCCCCCAATCAGCCCCAGCATTTT. As protein: CASSRGQSPNQPQHF.

This chain connects TRBV5-1 to TRBJ2-7, with D maybe TRBD2 (5 bases). Looked up from germline, CDR1 is SGHRS and CDR2 is YFSETQ. The V and J ends lost 2 bases and 0 bases respectively, with 6 bases between them. The CDR3 length is 13 residues. CDR3 residues: CASSFGDSYEQYF. The CDR3 nucleotides are TGCGCCAGCAGCTTCGGGGACTCCTACGAGCAGTACTTC.

This chain uses TRBV12-3 or TRBV12-4 with TRBJ2-3; maybe TRBD2 (5 bases). The V and J ends lost 2 bases and 6 bases respectively, with 6 bases between them. CDR3 length: 12 amino acids. The DNA for the CDR3 is TGTGCCAGCAGTTTATCGGGGGATACGCAGTATTTT. Amino acid sequence: CASSLSGDTQYF.

This chain connects TRBV25-1 to TRBJ1-5, with TRBD1 matching 7 bases. CDR1 and CDR2 from the germline V gene are MGHDK and SYGVNS. The junction had 8 bases not matched to a gene; V was cut back by 0 bases and J by 0 bases. CDR3 length: 18 amino acids. The CDR3: CASSEYDRVGHSNQPQHF. CDR3 sequence (DNA): TGTGCCAGCAGTGAATACGACAGGGTCGGACATAGCAATCAGCCCCAGCATTTT.

The CDR3 sequence: CASSQGWRTQYEQYF. The CDR3 bases are TGCGCCAGCAGCCAAGGATGGCGGACACAGTACGAGCAGTACTTC. V usage is TRBV4-1 and J usage is TRBJ2-7, with a possible D match to TRBD1 (5 bases). V was cut by 1 base and J by 4 bases, with 14 bases left in between. The CDR3 runs 15 residues. Germline values: CDR1 MGHRA, CDR2 YSYEKL.

The genes are TRBV5-1 and TRBJ2-3, with 9 bases lining up with TRBD2. Trimming cost V 6 bases and J 4 bases; bases outside gene matches: 9. CDR1 is SGHRS and CDR2 is YFSETQ in the germline V gene. The CDR3 contains 15 residues. CDR3 amino acids: CASIPLAGAPDTQYF. CDR3 coding DNA: TGCGCCAGCATTCCATTAGCGGGAGCCCCAGATACGCAGTATTTT.

The rearrangement joins TRBV18 to TRBJ1-1, with TRBD1 matching over 7 bases. Germline loops: CDR1 KGHSH, CDR2 LQKENI. V gave up 2 bases and J gave up 2 bases; unmatched junction bases: 2. The CDR3 runs to 14 residues. This chain's CDR3 is CASSPDRVNTEAFF. As DNA, the CDR3 is TGTGCCAGCTCACCAGACAGGGTCAACACTGAAGCTTTCTTT.

The rearrangement links TRBV12-3 or TRBV12-4 to TRBJ2-7; no reliable D call. Trimming took off 6 bases at V and 3 bases at J, with 6 bases between the two ends. This CDR3 is built from 11 residues. In nucleotides, the CDR3 is TGTGCCAGCAGCTCACTCTACGAGCAGTACTTC. Its translation: CASSSLYEQYF.

The chain has TRBV11-1 and TRBJ2-7, with 9 bases matching TRBD1. The J segment lost 3 bases and the V segment lost 4 bases, leaving 4 bases of the junction unmatched. This CDR3 is built from 14 residues. CDR1 SGHAT and CDR2 FQDESV come from the germline V gene (reference sequence). Written as DNA, the CDR3 is TGTGCCAGCAGCTCTACAGGGGGCCGCTACGAGCAGTACTTC. It yields the protein CASSSTGGRYEQYF.

This clone showed up just a few times. The J gene is TRBJ2-7, the V gene TRBV5-1; 10 bases are a match to TRBD2. The junction had 5 bases not matched to a gene; V was cut back by 5 bases and J by 3 bases. Germline CDR1 SGHRS, CDR2 YFSETQ. The CDR3 consists of 14 residues. The CDR3: CASRELAGFYEQYF. CDR3 bases: TGCGCCAGCAGGGAACTAGCGGGATTCTACGAGCAGTACTTC.

The chain is built from TRBV6-5 and TRBJ2-1; 7 bases are shared with TRBD2. Unmatched junction bases numbered 3, after V lost 6 bases and J lost 7 bases. Germline loops: CDR1 MNHEY, CDR2 SVGAGI. The CDR3 totals 12 residues. The CDR3 DNA follows: TGTGCCAGCAGGAGTAGCGGGAATGAGCAGTTCTTC. Protein product: CASRSSGNEQFF.

The genes are TRBV5-4 and TRBJ1-1, with 9 bases fitting TRBD1. From germline, CDR1 is SGHNT and CDR2 YYREEE (reference sequence). V shed 3 bases, J shed 1 base, and the junction held 4 bases outside the gene matches. The CDR3 runs 15 residues. In DNA, the CDR3 is TGTGCCAGCAGCTCTCCGGGACAGGGGAACACTGAAGCTTTCTTT. Its translation is CASSSPGQGNTEAFF.

In its sample, this clone was seen once. The chain has TRBV10-3 and TRBJ1-3; D is possibly TRBD1 (5 bases). Germline V gene lookup returns CDR1 ENHRY and CDR2 SYGVKD. The V and J ends lost 11 bases and 7 bases respectively, with 21 bases between them. This CDR3 spans 14 amino acids. CDR3 sequence reads: CASQSSRVGNTIYF. The DNA of the CDR3 is TGTGCCTCTCAGTCGTCCAGGGTAGGCAACACCATATATTTT.

In DNA form, the CDR3 reads TGTGCCAGCAGTTTATTCAACAGTGGACAGGGGGCCTCACAGCAAAACATTCAGTACTTC. This codes for CASSLFNSGQGASQQNIQYF. The chain combines TRBV28 with TRBJ2-4; TRBD1 matches at 11 bases. The CDR3 sequence is 20 residues long. CDR1 is MDHEN and CDR2 is SYDVKM in the germline V gene. The V and J ends lost 1 base and 5 bases, in that order; junction bases with no gene match: 16. Based on the CDR3 plus reference TRBV28 and TRBJ2-4, the full variable domain is DVKVTQSSRYLVKRTGEKVFLECVQDMDHENMFWYRQDPGLGLRLIYFSYDVKMKEKGDIPEGYSVSREKKERFSLILESASTNQTSMYLCASSLFNSGQGASQQNIQYFGAGTRLSVL.

J is TRBJ2-1 and V is TRBV24-1; D is possibly TRBD2 (6 bases). The germline V gene encodes CDR1 KGHDR and CDR2 SFDVKD. Trimming took 0 bases from V and 5 from J, leaving 19 bases between them. The CDR3 is 18 residues long. CDR3 nucleotides: TGTGCCACCAGTGATTTGGGGCTTGGAGGGTTGGGCGACAATGAGCAGTTCTTC. Protein: CATSDLGLGGLGDNEQFF.

The chain employs TRBV18 and TRBJ1-2; D uncertain. The CDR3 is 16 residues long. Germline assignment: CDR1 KGHSH and CDR2 LQKENI. V was shortened by 0 bases and J by 4 bases, with 15 bases between the two germline ends. The CDR3 protein is CASSPPSHTDIYGYTF. In DNA form, the CDR3 reads TGTGCCAGCTCACCACCTTCTCATACAGATATCTATGGCTACACCTTC.

J is TRBJ2-1 and V is TRBV29-1; perhaps TRBD2 as D (7 bases). CDR1 is SQVTM, CDR2 ANQGSEA, per germline. The V end lost 4 bases, the J end lost 9 bases, and 19 bases lay between the germline ends. CDR3 size: 14 residues. The CDR3 DNA is TGCAGCGTTGGGGGGCTACTAGCGACGGGTGAGCAGTTCTTC. Amino acid sequence: CSVGGLLATGEQFF.

The chain couples TRBV30 to TRBJ2-7; weak D call: TRBD1 (5 bases). The CDR3 spans 12 residues. Trimming stripped 3 bases from V and 5 bases from J, with 11 bases between. Germline V gene data show CDR1 as GTSNPN and CDR2 as SVGIG (reference sequence). CDR3 sequence (DNA): TGTGCCTGGAGATCAGGGTCCAACGAGCAGTACTTC. Residues: CAWRSGSNEQYF.

The chain has TRBV28 and TRBJ2-1; 11 bases match TRBD2. V shed 3 bases and J 13 bases; nucleotides not matched to a gene: 11. CDR1 is MDHEN, CDR2 SYDVKM, per germline. The CDR3 has 15 residues. The CDR3 bases are TGTGCCAGCAGTTTTATTACTAGCGGGAGTGAAGGTCAGTTCTTC. Amino acids: CASSFITSGSEGQFF.

The rearrangement uses TRBV27 and TRBJ2-1; D is undetermined. The CDR3 consists of 16 residues. Germline CDR1 MNHEY, CDR2 SMNVEV (reference sequence). V lost 0 bases and J 2 bases, leaving 11 bases between the germline ends. CDR3 coding DNA: TGTGCCAGCAGTTTATCGGCGGCTGAACCCTACAATGAGCAGTTCTTC. It yields the protein CASSLSAAEPYNEQFF.

Worth noting for this clone: Distinct nucleotide sequences in the sample also encode this CDR3. For the CDR3, the DNA is TGTGCCAGCAGCCAAGATGGGGGCCTCTACGAGCAGTACTTC. Translating it yields CASSQDGGLYEQYF. The chain employs TRBV14 and TRBJ2-7; D is possibly TRBD1 (6 bases). V lost 0 bases and J 3 bases, leaving 9 bases between the germline ends. From germline, CDR1 is SGHDN and CDR2 FVKESK. The CDR3 extends over 14 amino acids.

CDR3 bases: TGTGCCTGGAGCGGGGGACTAGCGGAGACCCAGTACTTC. Residues: CAWSGGLAETQYF. This rearrangement joins TRBV30 to TRBJ2-5; 10 bases align to TRBD2. The junction had 3 bases not matched to a gene; V was cut back by 3 bases and J by 5 bases. This CDR3 spans 13 amino acids. The germline V gene has CDR1 GTSNPN and CDR2 SVGIG (reference sequence).

Here the CDR3 DNA reads TGCGCCATCTCGGTCGACAGGGAGGTTCGGGATACGCAGTATTTT. This sequence encodes CAISVDREVRDTQYF. This rearrangement joins TRBV5-1 to TRBJ2-3; D possibly corresponds to TRBD1 (7 bases). The CDR3 is made up of 15 amino acids. Trimming cost V 9 bases and J 6 bases, with 23 bases left between them. CDR1 and CDR2 from the germline V gene are SGHRS and YFSETQ.